This entry describes one T cell receptor (beta chain). This clonotype was picked up many times. It has no known antigen specificity. No per-base quality is available; no much larger clone lies one base away. This sample was taken from a study of regulatory T cells in long-lasting Graves disease (dated by TCRdb to about 2021). At the level of the whole study: To count as having persistent Graves' disease, a patient had to have received antithyroid drug treatment for over 5 years with TSH receptor autoantibodies remaining persistently positive. Patients with persistent Graves' disease were compared with patients with newly diagnosed Graves' disease using TCR sequencing and RNA sequencing of peripheral blood. The study was conducted in China and was registered as a clinical trial. A total of about 33 samples underwent TCR sequencing: about 13 from persistent and around 20 from newly diagnosed Graves' disease patients. Persistent Graves' disease patients in the clinical cohort had taken antithyroid drugs for roughly ten years on average.

The library relied on multiplex PCR. The sequencer was an Illumina HiSeq 4000. To build TCR beta libraries, CDR3 regions were amplified by Arm-PCR using iRepertoire HTBI primers. Gel purification was performed on PCR products prior to sequencing. Per the authors' processing: Gene usage analysis of CDR3 amino acid clonotypes used the 50 to 70 TRBV and more than 13 TRBJ segments found across samples. COPE and FqMerger were used to merge filtered high-quality paired reads into contigs. BLAST was used to align contigs to the IMGT TRBV, TRBD and TRBJ reference genes, and CDR3 was defined following IMGT. Clonotypes above 0.1% frequency were classified as highly expanded clones. Repertoire diversity was measured by Shannon entropy, and V-J evenness by the Gini coefficient. A clonotype was considered public if more than one individual shared it. TCRdb applied fastp at Q25 and MiXCR to the public reads, then kept only in-frame beta chains. Every entry covers one CDR3 protein and lists the most common genes and DNA from its rows. The V and J calls reflect TCRdb's pipeline rather than the authors' work. The sample table holds roughly 500,000 distinct CDR3 sequences, of which about a fifth were seen once. The ten largest clones add up to less than 9% of the sample.

This sample's time point label indicates: persistent/refractory GD, antithyroid drugs over 5 years with positive TRAb. RNA was extracted from PBMCs in TRIzol for both TCR sequencing and RNA sequencing. The diagnosis of Graves' disease followed American Thyroid Association guidelines. Recruitment of patients was carried out at an endocrinology department in Xi'an, China. Each patient gave about 9.1 milliliters of peripheral blood, collected in an EDTA anticoagulant tube. Ficoll Paque Plus density gradient separation was used to isolate PBMCs, and no additional T cell sorting was done. An Agilent 2100 Bioanalyzer and agarose gel were used to check RNA quality, while a NanoDrop 2000 measured RNA concentration. V drops 7 bases and J drops 4 bases, leaving 19 bases in between. The CDR3 contains 16 residues, cysteine and phenylalanine counted. Only the CDR3 DNA stays, 48 bases, in frame from base 1. Findings and caveats that apply to the study as a whole: Lower TCR Shannon entropy and fewer highly expanded clones were observed in persistent Graves' disease patients than in newly diagnosed patients, which suggested clonal expansion. Only the TCR beta chain was sequenced and analyzed. Only peripheral blood was studied, because thyroid tissue, the primary lesion, was inaccessible. A larger number of public clonotypes was shared among persistent patients (approximately 2,500) than among newly diagnosed patients (roughly 930). The authors acknowledged the small sample size as a limitation that may reduce accuracy. Preferential use of TRBV28, TRBJ1-2 and TRBJ2-5 was observed in persistent disease, whereas TRBV20-1 and TRBJ2-1 were favored in newly diagnosed disease.

The sequencing used peripheral blood mononuclear cells (PBMCs), collected when the disease was refractory, from a patient treated with antithyroid drugs. This chain is built from TRBV12-3 or TRBV12-4 and TRBJ1-4; the D gene is possibly TRBD1, with 5 bases matching. This clonotype originated in a female donor with Graves disease. The nucleotide sequence reads TGTGCCAGCACTACATCTGACAGCTCCCTTAATGAAAAACTGTTTTTT. It encodes CASTTSDSSLNEKLFF.